Each of the 20 T cell receptor beta chains below was sequenced from the same sample in a study of T cells in Graves' hyperthyroidism and ophthalmopathy. TCR beta CDR3 regions were amplified from RNA. With the HTBI primer set, the TCR CDR3 went through a first round of RT-PCR. In TCRdb, the multiplex PCR reads were re-called with MiXCR into one record per CDR3 protein. The sample has 730,000 or so distinct CDR3 sequences, roughly a sixth seen once. Sequencing was performed on blood. These receptors originate from a woman aged 45-59 years with Graves' hyperthyroidism that later progressed to Graves' ophthalmopathy.

V is TRBV4-1 and J is TRBJ2-7; no clear D. The V and J ends lost 2 bases and 7 bases respectively, with 18 bases between them. The CDR3 is 15 amino acids. Germline assignment: CDR1 MGHRA and CDR2 YSYEKL. The CDR3 DNA reads TGCGCCAGCAGCCAAACGGGCGCGGTAGGTGAGGAGCAGTACTTC. Translated: CASSQTGAVGEEQYF.

This chain uses TRBV6-2 or TRBV6-3 with TRBJ1-5, with 12 positions matching TRBD1. The V segment lost 2 bases and the J segment 4 bases; nucleotides outside the gene matches: 9. Per germline, CDR1 MNHEY and CDR2 SVGEGT. The length of the CDR3 is 18 residues. CDR3 loop: CASSYATGTGGRNQPQHF. The CDR3 coding sequence is TGTGCCAGCAGTTACGCCACCGGGACAGGGGGCAGAAATCAGCCCCAGCATTTT.

The gene calls are TRBV24-1 and TRBJ2-3, with 9 bases fitting TRBD2. The CDR3 extends over 17 amino acids. V lost 9 bases and J lost 10; bases outside the gene matches: 22. CDR1 and CDR2 (germline): KGHDR, SFDVKD. CDR3 DNA sequence: TGTGCCACCTTTGTAGCGGGGGCCACCCCCCCTGGCGCGTCGCAGTATTTT. It yields the protein CATFVAGATPPGASQYF.

This clonotype was detected only a few times. The rearrangement joins TRBV7-6 to TRBJ2-3; tentatively, D is TRBD1 (5 bases). The germline gives CDR1 SGHVS, CDR2 FNYEAQ. The CDR3 has 15 residues. Trimming left V 5 bases short and J 1 base short, with 13 bases between. The CDR3 DNA reads TGTGCCAGCAGCAGTGGTTCCAGGGGCACAGATACGCAGTATTTT. Protein product: CASSSGSRGTDTQYF.

This chain uses TRBV27 with TRBJ1-6; D may be TRBD1 (6 bases). Per germline, CDR1 MNHEY and CDR2 SMNVEV (reference sequence). The CDR3 has 16 amino acids. Trimming took off 0 bases at V and 1 base at J, with 7 bases between the two ends. The CDR3 protein is CASSLSQGSYNSPLHF. The CDR3 DNA follows: TGTGCCAGCAGTTTATCACAGGGATCCTATAATTCACCCCTCCACTTT.

This clonotype has a handful of counts. V usage is TRBV19 and J usage is TRBJ2-5; possibly TRBD1 for D (6 bases). The V gene's germline CDR1 is LNHDA and CDR2 SQIVND (reference sequence). V was clipped by 1 base and J by 3 bases, with 9 bases between them. The CDR3 length is 14 residues. The CDR3 DNA reads as TGTGCCAGTAGTATAGCTGCAGGGGAAGAGACCCAGTACTTC. The encoded protein is CASSIAAGEETQYF.

The chain links TRBV7-2 to TRBJ2-6, with 8 positions matching TRBD1. Trimming removed 3 bases from V and 4 bases from J; junction bases left unmatched: 2. CDR3 size: 15 residues. Per germline, CDR1 SGHTA and CDR2 FQGNSA. In DNA form, the CDR3 reads TGTGCCAGCAGCTTGGGGACAGGCGGGGCCAACGTCCTGACTTTC. This encodes CASSLGTGGANVLTF. The full variable domain, in which reference TRBV7-2 and TRBJ2-6 provide the parts outside the CDR3, is GAGVSQSPSNKVTEKGKDVELRCDPISGHTALYWYRQSLGQGLEFLIYFQGNSAPDKSGLPSDRFSAERTGGSVSTLTIQRTQQEDSAVYLCASSLGTGGANVLTFGAGSRLTVL.

This clonotype was found a few times. This chain connects TRBV6-2 or TRBV6-3 to TRBJ2-3, with D perhaps TRBD1 or TRBD2 (5 bases each). CDR1 MNHEY and CDR2 SVGEGT come from the germline V gene. The CDR3 length is 14 residues. The germline V and J ends were trimmed by 10 bases and 3 bases, with 17 bases remaining between them. The CDR3 loop is CAIQSGRITDTQYF. The CDR3 region has the DNA TGTGCCATCCAATCGGGACGGATAACAGATACGCAGTATTTT.

This clonotype was found many times. The chain has TRBV20-1 and TRBJ2-5, with TRBD2 matching 7 bases. Germline assignment: CDR1 DFQATT and CDR2 SNEGSKA (reference sequence). CDR3 length equals 14 residues. V lost 2 bases, J lost 0 bases, and 3 bases stayed unmatched. DNA of the CDR3: TGCAGTGCTAGACTCGGGGGGTACCAAGAGACCCAGTACTTC. Translating gives CSARLGGYQETQYF.

This clonotype was counted a few times. The chain links TRBV5-1 to TRBJ2-2; a weak D match, TRBD1 (6 bases). The CDR3 runs to 14 residues. Germline assignment: CDR1 SGHRS and CDR2 YFSETQ. V was pared by 3 bases and J by 5 bases, with 11 bases between. The DNA of the CDR3 is TGCGCCAGCAGCTCAGGACAGTCGACCGGGGAGCTGTTTTTT. Its translation: CASSSGQSTGELFF.

The chain couples TRBV14 to TRBJ2-1; 15 bases fit TRBD2. J was trimmed by 1 base and V by 4 bases; bases with no gene match: 5. The CDR3 consists of 18 residues. CDR1 and CDR2 (germline): SGHDN, FVKESK. The CDR3 spells CASSPGTSGGTSYNEQFF. The CDR3 coding sequence is TGTGCCAGCAGCCCCGGGACTAGCGGGGGGACGTCCTACAATGAGCAGTTCTTC.

This clonotype was recorded at least ten times. The V gene is TRBV29-1, the J gene TRBJ1-4, with a weak D call TRBD1 (5 bases). This CDR3 is 15 amino acids long. Germline loops: CDR1 SQVTM, CDR2 ANQGSEA. The V end was cut by 6 bases, the J end by 0 bases, with 14 bases between. CDR3 coding DNA: TGCAGCGTCGGAGGGACCGATGCAACTAATGAAAAACTGTTTTTT. Amino acid sequence: CSVGGTDATNEKLFF.

This clonotype was seen at least ten times. The CDR3 protein is CASSLTGPNAEQYF. The CDR3 DNA is TGCGCCAGCAGCTTGACCGGGCCGAACGCCGAGCAGTACTTC. This sequence joins TRBV5-1 and TRBJ2-7; unclear D gene. Trimming cost V 1 base and J 6 bases, with 14 bases left between them. Germline lookup yields CDR1 SGHRS and CDR2 YFSETQ. The length of the CDR3 is 14 residues. The full variable domain, its missing parts supplied by reference TRBV5-1 and TRBJ2-7, is KAGVTQTPRYLIKTRGQQVTLSCSPISGHRSVSWYQQTPGQGLQFLFEYFSETQRNKGNFPGRFSGRQFSNSRSEMNVSTLELGDSALYLCASSLTGPNAEQYFGPGTRLTVT.

The rearrangement joins TRBV12-3 or TRBV12-4 to TRBJ2-2; D unresolved. The CDR3 length is 15 residues. Between the trimmed V and J ends, which lost 6 bases and 7 bases, there was a span of 18 bases. The CDR3 bases are TGTGCCAGCAGCCCCCTCCAAGTAGCCGGCGGGGAGCTGTTTTTT. Protein product: CASSPLQVAGGELFF.

Ten or more counts support this clonotype. V and J are TRBV6-1 and TRBJ2-3; TRBD2 matches 8 bases. J gave up 5 bases and V 6 bases, and 22 bases lay outside the gene matches. This CDR3 is built from 19 residues. The germline gives CDR1 MNHNS, CDR2 SASEGT. The CDR3 loop reads CASSLFIAGPGGNKDTQYF. As DNA, the CDR3 is TGTGCCAGCAGCTTATTCATCGCCGGGCCGGGGGGGAACAAAGATACGCAGTATTTT.

Many counts were recorded for this clonotype. The chain has TRBV5-1 and TRBJ2-7; D remains ambiguous. Germline CDR1 is SGHRS and CDR2 is YFSETQ. V dropped 0 bases and J dropped 0 bases, with 13 bases sitting between them. The CDR3 extends over 16 amino acids. The DNA of the CDR3 is TGCGCCAGCAGCTTGGTCCCGGGCATGACCTCCTACGAGCAGTACTTC. It encodes CASSLVPGMTSYEQYF. Together with reference TRBV5-1 and TRBJ2-7, the CDR3 gives the full variable domain: KAGVTQTPRYLIKTRGQQVTLSCSPISGHRSVSWYQQTPGQGLQFLFEYFSETQRNKGNFPGRFSGRQFSNSRSEMNVSTLELGDSALYLCASSLVPGMTSYEQYFGPGTRLTVT.

The V gene is TRBV20-1, the J gene TRBJ1-2, with D perhaps matching TRBD1 (5 bases). V lost 0 bases and J lost 5, with 13 bases in between. The CDR3 has 14 amino acids. CDR1 DFQATT and CDR2 SNEGSKA come from the germline V gene (reference sequence). CDR3 nucleotide sequence: TGCAGTGCTAGAGATGGCAGGGATATTTATGGCTACACCTTC. This sequence encodes CSARDGRDIYGYTF.

This clonotype turned up a few times. The V gene is TRBV29-1, the J gene TRBJ2-7, with D perhaps matching TRBD1 or TRBD2 (6 bases each). From germline, CDR1 is SQVTM and CDR2 ANQGSEA. V was trimmed by 3 bases and J by 9 bases, leaving 15 bases between them. CDR3 size: 12 residues. In nucleotides, the CDR3 is TGCAGCGTTGAGGCACAGGGAGGTGGGCAGTACTTC. Encoded protein: CSVEAQGGGQYF.

The J gene is TRBJ1-1, the V gene TRBV4-1; D call uncertain. V lost 0 bases and J 4 bases, leaving 12 bases between the germline ends. The germline CDR1 and CDR2 sequences are MGHRA and YSYEKL. The CDR3 contains 15 residues. The DNA for the CDR3 is TGCGCCAGCAGCCAAGAGCTTCGCACGGGCACTGAAGCTTTCTTT. This codes for CASSQELRTGTEAFF.

This clonotype was picked up a small number of times. J is TRBJ2-7 and V is TRBV19; the D gene is possibly TRBD1 (6 bases). V shed 4 bases and J shed 0 bases, with 10 bases lying between them. Germline loops: CDR1 LNHDA, CDR2 SQIVND (reference sequence). The CDR3 covers 14 residues. The CDR3 region has the DNA TGTGCCAGTAGTAACCAGGGGATCTCCTACGAGCAGTACTTC. Encoded protein: CASSNQGISYEQYF.